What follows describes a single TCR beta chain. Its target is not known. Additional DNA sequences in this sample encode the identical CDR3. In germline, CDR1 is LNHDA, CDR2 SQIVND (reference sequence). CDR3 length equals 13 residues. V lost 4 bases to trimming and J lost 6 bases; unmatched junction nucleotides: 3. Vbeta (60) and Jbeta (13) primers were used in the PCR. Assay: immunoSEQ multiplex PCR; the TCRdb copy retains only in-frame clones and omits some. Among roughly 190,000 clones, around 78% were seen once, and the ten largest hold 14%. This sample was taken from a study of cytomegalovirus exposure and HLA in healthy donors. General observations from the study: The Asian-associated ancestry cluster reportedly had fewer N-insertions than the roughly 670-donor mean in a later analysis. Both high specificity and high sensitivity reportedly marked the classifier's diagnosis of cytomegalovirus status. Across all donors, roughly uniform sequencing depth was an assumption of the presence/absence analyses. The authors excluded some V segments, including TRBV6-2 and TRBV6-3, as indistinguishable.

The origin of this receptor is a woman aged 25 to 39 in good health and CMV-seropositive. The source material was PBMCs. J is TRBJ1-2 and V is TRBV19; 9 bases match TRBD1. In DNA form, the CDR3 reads TGTGCCAGTAGTAGCGGACAGGGGAATGGCTACACCTTC. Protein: CASSSGQGNGYTF.